Listed here is a single T cell receptor (beta chain). Its cognate antigen is unknown. This entry comes from a study of T cells after yellow fever vaccination. Findings of the study overall: The secondary response showed a weaker magnitude and a faster peak, day 5 versus 15. Across the CD4 and CD8 compartments, a small share of clonotypes was present in both.

Universal primer sites and UMIs were introduced during 5'RACE template-switching synthesis of TCR cDNA. TCRdb fed the 5' RACE reads into MiXCR, producing one record per CDR3 protein. The data show around 600,000 distinct CDR3 sequences, approximately 13% seen once. CDR1 SGHRS and CDR2 YFSETQ come from the germline V gene. This CDR3 contains 12 residues. V was trimmed by 4 bases and J by 6 bases, leaving 8 bases between them. The material sequenced was PBMCs, taken on the day of the yellow fever booster vaccination. The receptor comes from a man under 40 who received the YFV17D yellow fever vaccine. V usage is TRBV5-1 and J usage is TRBJ2-1; D gene uncertain. CDR3 protein: CASSGMLNEQFF. The CDR3 nucleotides read TGCGCCAGCAGCGGCATGCTCAATGAGCAGTTCTTC.